This T cell receptor beta chain was identified during a study of T cells in Graves' hyperthyroidism and ophthalmopathy. Study-wide context: Prior to any treatment, at the point of initial diagnosis, peripheral blood was collected. Whole-study findings and limits: Stable hyperthyroidism was told apart from ophthalmopathy by a model built on 13 V-J features. Most thyroid clonotypes that were expanded above 0.001 also turned up in blood.

Germline CDR1 is SGHAT and CDR2 is FQDESV (reference sequence). This CDR3 comprises 13 residues. The V end lost 6 bases, the J end lost 6 bases, and 12 bases lay between the germline ends. Comment on this clonotype: Its antigen is as yet unknown.

Amplification of TCR beta CDR3 regions used RNA as the template. HTBI primers were the set used in a first-round RT-PCR of the TCR CDR3. TCRdb fed the multiplex PCR reads into MiXCR, producing one record per CDR3 protein. The sample lists around 600,000 distinct CDR3 sequences, about 16% occurring once. This receptor was obtained from a woman aged 40 to 50 with Graves' ophthalmopathy. V is TRBV11-1 and J is TRBJ2-1; no definite D call. The material sequenced was blood. CDR3 sequence (DNA): TGTGCCAGCAGTGACACCTGGGCCAATGAGCAGTTCTTC. Protein sequence: CASSDTWANEQFF.